The 24 T cell receptor beta chains reported below all come from one sample, sequenced in a study of CD8 T cells in ankylosing spondylitis. A single record per CDR3 protein comes from TCRdb applying MiXCR to the 5' RACE reads. The sample lists over 95,000 distinct CDR3 sequences, roughly 8.3% seen once, with 9.9% in the top ten. Sample: blood, either unsorted or a sorted T cell fraction (not recorded which). These receptors were collected from a male donor with ankylosing spondylitis or in good health (not recorded which).

This clonotype has at least ten counts. This rearrangement joins TRBV25-1 to TRBJ1-2; no reliable D call. V was trimmed by 2 bases and J by 2 bases, leaving 3 bases between them. Germline V gene lookup returns CDR1 MGHDK and CDR2 SYGVNS. CDR3 length equals 12 residues. The CDR3 DNA is TGTGCCAGCAGTGAACACAACTATGGCTACACCTTC. It is translated as CASSEHNYGYTF.

This clonotype was recorded at least ten times. This chain connects TRBV27 to TRBJ2-7, with D possibly matching TRBD2 (5 bases). CDR3 length: 13 amino acids. Germline lookup yields CDR1 MNHEY and CDR2 SMNVEV (reference sequence). V lost 5 bases and J lost 2, with 10 bases in between. The CDR3 DNA sequence: TGTGCCAGCAGTGCGGGTTTCGCCTACGAGCAGTACTTC. Amino acid sequence: CASSAGFAYEQYF.

The V call is TRBV20-1, the J call TRBJ2-6, with D possibly TRBD2 on 7 matching bases. This CDR3 comprises 17 residues. Per the germline V gene, CDR1 is DFQATT and CDR2 is SNEGSKA (reference sequence). The ends were cut back, 6 bases at V and 0 bases at J, with 18 bases in the middle. The CDR3 is CSARLGGPRSGANVLTF. For the CDR3, the DNA is TGCAGTGCCAGATTGGGGGGGCCACGCTCTGGGGCCAACGTCCTGACTTTC.

This clonotype was found many times. The gene calls are TRBV7-9 and TRBJ1-2; D unclear. Germline CDR1 is SEHNR and CDR2 is FQNEAQ (reference sequence). CDR3 length: 17 amino acids. Trimming removed 1 base from V and 7 bases from J, with 22 bases in between. The CDR3 coding sequence is TGTGCCAGCAGCTTAGTACAGCCCAGGAGGTCCGGTAGTGGCTACACCTTC. Protein: CASSLVQPRRSGSGYTF.

In its sample, this clonotype was seen many times. CDR3 protein: CASSRAGAGDTQYF. The CDR3 DNA is TGTGCCAGCAGCCGCGCGGGGGCTGGGGATACGCAGTATTTT. This chain joins TRBV6-6 and TRBJ2-3, with D possibly TRBD2 on 7 matching bases. The V end was cut by 6 bases, the J end by 6 bases, with 16 bases between. There are 14 residues in the CDR3. Germline assignment: CDR1 MNHNY and CDR2 SVGAGI (reference sequence).

In its sample, this clonotype was seen many times. The chain employs TRBV11-3 and TRBJ2-7, with unresolved D. This CDR3 has 13 residues. The V end lost 1 base, the J end lost 3 bases, and 7 bases lay between the germline ends. CDR1 and CDR2 from the germline V gene are SGHNT and YENEEA. CDR3 sequence reads: CASSLGTYYEQYF. Written as DNA, the CDR3 is TGTGCCAGCAGCTTAGGCACCTACTACGAGCAGTACTTC.

The table lists this clonotype with many counts. The chain joins TRBV20-1 to TRBJ2-1; D might be TRBD1 (5 bases). V lost 6 bases and J lost 4, with 10 bases in between. CDR3 length: 12 residues. From germline, CDR1 is DFQATT and CDR2 SNEGSKA (reference sequence). DNA for the CDR3: TGCAGTGCAAGACAGAGATACAATGAGCAGTTCTTC. Translation gives CSARQRYNEQFF.

In this sample, this clonotype turned up a few times. The V and J genes are TRBV24-1 and TRBJ1-3; D not resolved. This CDR3 has 15 amino acids. Trimming removed 2 bases from V and 3 bases from J, with 10 bases in between. In germline, CDR1 is KGHDR, CDR2 SFDVKD. The CDR3 protein is CATSDSSDGGNTIYF. Written as DNA, the CDR3 is TGTGCCACCAGTGATTCCTCGGACGGTGGAAACACCATATATTTT.

The sample holds many counts of this clonotype. The V gene is TRBV7-8, the J gene TRBJ2-1; D remains unclear. From germline, CDR1 is SGHVS and CDR2 FQNEAQ. V lost 2 bases, J lost 4 bases, and 12 bases lay in between. This CDR3 comprises 15 residues. This CDR3 reads CASSLPRLIYNEQFF. Here the CDR3 DNA reads TGTGCCAGCAGCTTACCGCGGTTAATATACAATGAGCAGTTCTTC.

Many counts were recorded for this clonotype. The chain carries TRBV20-1 and TRBJ1-5; no definite D call. Germline CDR1 is DFQATT and CDR2 is SNEGSKA (reference sequence). The CDR3 loop spans 13 amino acids. Trimming pared 4 bases from V and 4 bases from J, leaving 11 bases between. CDR3 nucleotide sequence: TGCAGTGCTAACCGGGAAGGAAATCAGCCCCAGCATTTT. Protein sequence: CSANREGNQPQHF.

This clonotype was observed at least ten times. V and J are TRBV20-1 and TRBJ1-5; the D gene is possibly TRBD1 (5 bases). V shed 0 bases and J shed 2 bases, with 20 bases lying between them. This CDR3 region has 18 residues. Germline V gene data show CDR1 as DFQATT and CDR2 as SNEGSKA (reference sequence). CDR3 region: CSARDLEVGVEGNQPQHF. CDR3 DNA: TGCAGTGCTAGAGATCTCGAGGTAGGGGTGGAGGGCAATCAGCCCCAGCATTTT.

This clonotype showed up many times. The chain recombines TRBV7-2 with TRBJ2-3; no clear D. The germline gives CDR1 SGHTA, CDR2 FQGNSA. This CDR3 spans 14 amino acids. Trimming took 1 base from V and 0 from J, leaving 5 bases between them. This chain's CDR3 is CASSLEGSTDTQYF. The CDR3 DNA reads TGTGCCAGCAGCTTAGAAGGCAGCACAGATACGCAGTATTTT.

The table lists this clonotype with a few counts. The chain uses TRBV25-1 and TRBJ1-1; 12 bases align to TRBD1. The CDR3 length is 15 residues. V lost 1 base and J lost 6; bases outside the gene matches: 3. CDR1 MGHDK and CDR2 SYGVNS come from the germline V gene. CDR3 DNA: TGTGCCAGCAGTGAATGGGACAGGGGGCGGCCTGAAGCTTTCTTT. Translating it yields CASSEWDRGRPEAFF.

This clonotype was seen only once. The V call is TRBV7-9, the J call TRBJ1-5; D is unresolved. V was shortened by 4 bases and J by 7 bases, with 11 bases between the two germline ends. The length of the CDR3 is 13 residues. The germline CDR1 and CDR2 sequences are SEHNR and FQNEAQ (reference sequence). The CDR3 loop reads CASSSGRGQPQHF. The DNA of the CDR3 is TGTGCCAGCAGCTCAGGACGGGGACAGCCCCAGCATTTT.

At least ten counts were recorded for this clonotype. The chain combines TRBV24-1 with TRBJ2-1; 13 bases line up with TRBD2. From germline, CDR1 is KGHDR and CDR2 SFDVKD. The CDR3 contains 16 residues. After removal of 4 bases from V and 7 bases from J, the junction contained 6 bases not matched to a gene. The CDR3 sequence is CATSEGGTSGTNEQFF. For the CDR3, the DNA is TGTGCCACCAGTGAGGGCGGGACTAGCGGGACTAATGAGCAGTTCTTC.

This clonotype was counted at least ten times. An end of the junction differs from the germline gene, which may be a read error. J is TRBJ2-7 and V is TRBV13; 8 positions agree with TRBD1. There are 16 residues in the CDR3. Germline CDR1 and CDR2: PRHDT and FYEKMQ (reference sequence). CDR3 region: CANSLVGTGDSYEQYF. The CDR3 DNA is TGTGCCAACAGCTTAGTGGGGACAGGAGACTCCTACGAGCAGTACTTC.

The chain joins TRBV20-1 to TRBJ2-7; 7 bases align to TRBD1. Trimming cost V 4 bases and J 2 bases; bases outside gene matches: 8. CDR3 length: 14 amino acids. CDR1 is DFQATT, CDR2 SNEGSKA, per germline (reference sequence). CDR3 sequence (DNA): TGCAGTGCTAACAAAGGGGGCATCCCCTACGAGCAGTACTTC. This sequence encodes CSANKGGIPYEQYF.

This clonotype was observed many times. This sequence joins TRBV9 and TRBJ2-5, with 11 bases lining up with TRBD2. Trimming removed 0 bases from V and 2 bases from J; junction bases left unmatched: 9. Germline V gene sequence: CDR1 SGDLS, CDR2 YYNGEE. The CDR3 sequence is 18 residues long. The CDR3 coding sequence is TGTGCCAGCAGCGTAGGGATAAGAGGGACTAGCGGACAAGAGACCCAGTACTTC. Amino acid sequence: CASSVGIRGTSGQETQYF. Full variable domain (missing parts from reference TRBV9 and TRBJ2-5): DSGVTQTPKHLITATGQRVTLRCSPRSGDLSVYWYQQSLDQGLQFLIQYYNGEERAKGNILERFSAQQFPDLHSELNLSSLELGDSALYFCASSVGIRGTSGQETQYFGPGTRLLVL.

The table lists this clonotype with many counts. The gene calls are TRBV29-1 and TRBJ1-2, with a weak D call TRBD1 (5 bases). This CDR3 is built from 11 residues. The V end lost 1 base, the J end lost 8 bases, and 8 bases lay between the germline ends. The germline CDR1 and CDR2 sequences are SQVTM and ANQGSEA. The CDR3 DNA sequence: TGCAGCGTTGAAGTGGGGGAAGGCTACACCTTC. Translated, it gives CSVEVGEGYTF.

This clonotype has only a few counts. The chain employs TRBV11-2 and TRBJ1-4; tentative D call: TRBD1 (6 bases). The V and J ends lost 5 bases and 5 bases respectively, with 18 bases between them. The germline gives CDR1 SGHAT, CDR2 FQNNGV. The CDR3 is 16 amino acids. As DNA, the CDR3 is TGTGCCAGCAGCCTCCCACCGGGACACGTAAATGAAAAACTGTTTTTT. Encoded protein: CASSLPPGHVNEKLFF.

This clonotype has a handful of counts. The V call is TRBV28, the J call TRBJ2-3, with 9 bases aligning to TRBD2. The CDR3 loop spans 15 amino acids. The V gene end was trimmed by 6 bases and the J gene end by 7 bases; junction bases not matched to a gene: 11. Germline V gives CDR1 MDHEN, CDR2 SYDVKM. CDR3 amino acids: CASRLSGTSINTQYF. CDR3 DNA: TGTGCCAGCAGGCTCAGCGGGACTAGCATAAATACGCAGTATTTT.

With respect to this clonotype: Given a much more abundant clone one base away, this may be a read error. The chain couples TRBV12-5 to TRBJ2-1, with 8 bases matching TRBD1. CDR3 length: 13 residues. Germline lookup yields CDR1 LGHNT and CDR2 FRNRAP. Trimming cost V 10 bases and J 6 bases; bases outside gene matches: 8. CDR3 sequence reads: CANAYGQGNEQFF. CDR3 nucleotide sequence: TGTGCTAATGCCTACGGACAGGGCAATGAGCAGTTCTTC.

This clonotype was seen repeatedly, ten times or more. The chain is built from TRBV6-4 and TRBJ2-1; TRBD1 might be the D (6 bases). CDR1 and CDR2 from the germline V gene are MRHNA and SNTAGT. CDR3 length equals 13 residues. The V and J ends lost 0 bases and 9 bases respectively, with 9 bases between them. The CDR3 loop is CASSDSDRSEQFF. The DNA for the CDR3 is TGTGCCAGCAGTGACTCGGACAGAAGTGAGCAGTTCTTC.

At least ten counts were recorded for this clonotype. This chain uses TRBV6-2 or TRBV6-3 with TRBJ1-1; 7 nucleotides match TRBD1. Germline V gene lookup returns CDR1 MNHEY and CDR2 SVGEGT. CDR3 size: 15 residues. With V trimmed by 6 bases and J by 7 bases, 14 bases remained unmatched. In DNA, the CDR3 is TGTGCCAGCAGCTCCTCGGCAGGGGGGATATATGAAGCTTTCTTT. Its protein product is CASSSSAGGIYEAFF.